This T cell receptor (beta chain) was captured in a study of Ad26.COV2.S vaccination and SARS-CoV-2 variants. The CDR3 has 13 amino acids. Germline loops: CDR1 LNHNV, CDR2 YYDKDF (reference sequence). Trimming shortened V by 8 bases and J by 4 bases, and 12 bases separated the two germline ends. Measured with immunoSEQ multiplex PCR; TCRdb has only the in-frame clones, and not every one. Here the sample spans about 350,000 clones, approximately 90% being singletons. To note about this clone: Its antigen remains unidentified.

The treatment here: approximately 18 received Ad26.COV2.S at low or high dose, single or two shots; 5 received placebo; per-sample allocation not given. Sampling was done on day 63 after the first vaccine or placebo injection. Regarding the study as a whole: Spike-specific TCR breadth was greater after Ad26.COV2.S than placebo.

V gene TRBV15 combines with J gene TRBJ1-5; the D gene is possibly TRBD1 (5 bases). The sample here was peripheral blood, taken in a trial of Ad26.COV2.S vaccine versus placebo. The source of this sequence is a person aged 18-65 years who received the Ad26.COV2.S COVID-19 vaccine or a placebo. CDR3 nucleotides: TGTGCCACCGCTAAGGGGATTAATCAGCCCCAGCATTTT. This codes for CATAKGINQPQHF.